This TCR beta chain comes out of a study of shared clonotypes between healthy human individuals. CDR3 size: 10 residues. The J segment lost 7 bases and the V segment lost 7 bases, leaving 3 bases of the junction unmatched. The germline CDR1 and CDR2 sequences are GTSNPN and SVGIG (reference sequence). Sequencing used immunoSEQ multiplex PCR; TCRdb keeps in-frame clones, though not all of them. The sample consists of 2 million to 3 million clones, approximately 93% of them appearing once. This chain links TRBV30 with TRBJ2-5; 7 bases fit TRBD2. Sequences were obtained from naive CD4+ T cells from PBMCs. The sample's subset: CD45RA+ positively selected. This TCR was recovered from a man aged 18 to 29 in good health. Some clones in this sample may be carry-over from other donors' samples. The chain's CDR3 is CALWGGTQYF. DNA of the CDR3: TGTGCCTTGTGGGGGGGGACCCAGTACTTC. Using reference TRBV30 and TRBJ2-5 for the parts outside the CDR3, the full variable domain is SQTIHQWPATLVQPVGSPLSLECTVEGTSNPNLYWYRQAAGRGLQLLFYSVGIGQISSEVPQNLSASRPQDRQFILSSKKLLLSDSGFYLCALWGGTQYFGPGTRLLVL.